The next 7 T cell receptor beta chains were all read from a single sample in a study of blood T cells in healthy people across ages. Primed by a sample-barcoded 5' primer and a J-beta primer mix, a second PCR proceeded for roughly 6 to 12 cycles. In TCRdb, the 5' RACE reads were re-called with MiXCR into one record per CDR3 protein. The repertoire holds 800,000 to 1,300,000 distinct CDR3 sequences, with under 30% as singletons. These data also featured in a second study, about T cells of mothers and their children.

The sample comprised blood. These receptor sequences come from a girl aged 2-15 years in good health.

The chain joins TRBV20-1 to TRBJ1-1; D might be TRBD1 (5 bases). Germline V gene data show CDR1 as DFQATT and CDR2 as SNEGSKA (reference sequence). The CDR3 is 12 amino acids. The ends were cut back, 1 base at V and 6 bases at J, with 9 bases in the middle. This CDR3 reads CSARGDGAEAFF. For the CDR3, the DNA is TGCAGTGCTAGAGGGGACGGTGCTGAAGCTTTCTTT.

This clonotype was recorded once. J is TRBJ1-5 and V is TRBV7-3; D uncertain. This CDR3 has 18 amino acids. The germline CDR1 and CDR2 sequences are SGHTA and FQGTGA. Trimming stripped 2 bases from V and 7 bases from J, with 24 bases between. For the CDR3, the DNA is TGTGCCAGCAGCTTATACCATCCTACGGGTTTTCCCATCCAGCCCCAGCATTTT. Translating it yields CASSLYHPTGFPIQPQHF.

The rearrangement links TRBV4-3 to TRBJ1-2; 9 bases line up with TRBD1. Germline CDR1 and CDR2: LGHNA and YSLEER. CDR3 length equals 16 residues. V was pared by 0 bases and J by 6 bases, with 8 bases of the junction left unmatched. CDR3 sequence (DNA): TGCGCCAGCAGCCAAGATATCGAGACAGGGGGGGATGGCTACACCTTC. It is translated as CASSQDIETGGDGYTF.

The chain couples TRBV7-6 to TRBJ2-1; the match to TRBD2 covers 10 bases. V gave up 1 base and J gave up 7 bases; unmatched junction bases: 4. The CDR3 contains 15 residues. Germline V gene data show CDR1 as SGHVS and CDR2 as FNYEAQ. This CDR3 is CASSLEGLARNEQFF. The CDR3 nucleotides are TGTGCCAGCAGCTTAGAGGGACTAGCGCGAAATGAGCAGTTCTTC.

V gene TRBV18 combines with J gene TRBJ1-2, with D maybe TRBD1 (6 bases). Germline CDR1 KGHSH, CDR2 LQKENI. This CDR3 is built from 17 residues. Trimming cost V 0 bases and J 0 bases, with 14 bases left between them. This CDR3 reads CASSPPNFWDTNYGYTF. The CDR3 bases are TGTGCCAGCTCACCACCGAATTTCTGGGACACTAACTATGGCTACACCTTC.

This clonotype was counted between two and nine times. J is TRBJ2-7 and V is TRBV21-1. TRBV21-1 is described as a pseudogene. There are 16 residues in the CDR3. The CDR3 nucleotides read TGTGCCAGCAGCAAAGGGGGAAGCGGGAGCTCCTACGAGCAGTACTTC. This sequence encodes CASSKGGSGSSYEQYF.

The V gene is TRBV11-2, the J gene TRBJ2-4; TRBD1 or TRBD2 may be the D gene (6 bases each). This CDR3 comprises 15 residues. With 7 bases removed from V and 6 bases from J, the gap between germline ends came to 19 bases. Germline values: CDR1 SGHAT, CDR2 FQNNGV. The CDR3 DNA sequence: TGTGCCAGCACCAAAGAAGGGGGGAGCGTAAACATTCAGTACTTC. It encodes CASTKEGGSVNIQYF.